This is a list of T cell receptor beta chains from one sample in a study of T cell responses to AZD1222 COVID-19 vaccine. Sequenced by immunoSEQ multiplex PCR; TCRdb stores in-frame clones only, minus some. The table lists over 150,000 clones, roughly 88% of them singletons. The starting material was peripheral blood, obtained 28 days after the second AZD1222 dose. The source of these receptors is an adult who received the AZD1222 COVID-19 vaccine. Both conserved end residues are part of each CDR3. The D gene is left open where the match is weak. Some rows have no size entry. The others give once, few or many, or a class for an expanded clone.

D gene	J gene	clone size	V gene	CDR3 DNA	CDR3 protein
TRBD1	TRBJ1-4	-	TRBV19	TGTGCCAGTAGTGGACAGGGGCTGCAGCTCGATGAAAAACTGTTTTTT	CASSGQGLQLDEKLFF
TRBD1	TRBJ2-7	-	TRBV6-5	TGTGCCAGCAGCCTCCGGGACAGGGGTTACGAGCAGTACTTC	CASSLRDRGYEQYF
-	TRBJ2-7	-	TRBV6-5	TGTGCCAGCCGACAGGCGAACTACGAGCAGTACTTC	CASRQANYEQYF
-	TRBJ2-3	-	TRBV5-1	TGCGCCAGCAGCTGGGGGAGCTCTAGCACAGATACGCAGTATTTT	CASSWGSSSTDTQYF
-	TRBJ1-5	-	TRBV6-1	TGTGCCAGCAGTGCGAATCCAGGACAGAGCAATCAGCCCCAGCATTTT	CASSANPGQSNQPQHF
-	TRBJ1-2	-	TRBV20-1	TGCAGTGCGACAGCGGGCGGCTACACCTTC	CSATAGGYTF
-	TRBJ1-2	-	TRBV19	TGTGCCAGTAGTATAACGGGGGCGGACTATGGCTACACCTTC	CASSITGADYGYTF
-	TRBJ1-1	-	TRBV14	TGTGCCAGCAGCCAAGACCGATCGGGGGGAGAAGCTTTCTTT	CASSQDRSGGEAFF
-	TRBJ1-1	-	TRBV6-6	TGTGCCAGTTCCAGAGTGAACACTGAAGCTTTCTTT	CASSRVNTEAFF
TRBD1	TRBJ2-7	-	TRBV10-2	TGCGCCAGCTCACCCCGGACAGGGGTATCCTACGAGCAGTACTTC	CASSPRTGVSYEQYF
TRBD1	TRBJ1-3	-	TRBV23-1	TGCGCCAGCAGAACAGGGGCAGGGGGAAACACCATATATTTT	CASRTGAGGNTIYF
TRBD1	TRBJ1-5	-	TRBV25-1	TGTGCCAGCAGACAGGGGAACAATCAGCCCCAGCATTTT	CASRQGNNQPQHF
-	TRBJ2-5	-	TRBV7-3	TGTGCCAGCAGCCGCGGCGGCCAAGAGACCCAGTACTTC	CASSRGGQETQYF
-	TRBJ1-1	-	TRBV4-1	TGCGCCAGCAGCCCGGGGAACGGGGGAGACACTGAAGCTTTCTTT	CASSPGNGGDTEAFF
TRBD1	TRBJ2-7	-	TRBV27	TGTGCCAGCAGTGCGTCGACAGGGAAATACGAGCAGTACTTC	CASSASTGKYEQYF
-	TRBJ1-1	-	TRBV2	TGTGCCAGCAGTCCCGACAGCGGGAGGACTGAAGCTTTCTTT	CASSPDSGRTEAFF
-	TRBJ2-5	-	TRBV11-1	TGTGCCAGCAGCTTAGAGGGAAGGACGGTGACCCAGTACTTC	CASSLEGRTVTQYF
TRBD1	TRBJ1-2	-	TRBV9	TGTGCCAGCAGCGTAACCACAGGGGAGTACACCTTC	CASSVTTGEYTF
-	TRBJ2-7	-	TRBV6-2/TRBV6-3	TGTGCCAGCAGTTACCCTAGCTACGAGCAGTACTTC	CASSYPSYEQYF
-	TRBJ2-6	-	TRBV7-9	TGTGCCAGCAGCTTCCGCCGAGGAAGGGCGGAGACTGGGGCCAACGTCCTGACTTTC	CASSFRRGRAETGANVLTF
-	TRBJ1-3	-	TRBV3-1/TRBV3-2	TGTGCCAGCAGCCAAGGGTGGGCGCGAGGAAACACCATATATTTT	CASSQGWARGNTIYF
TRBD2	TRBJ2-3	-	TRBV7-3	TGTGCCAGCAGCTCGGGCCGGGAGGCAGATACGCAGTATTTT	CASSSGREADTQYF
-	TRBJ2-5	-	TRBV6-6	TGTGCCAGCAGTCAGATCTGGGGAGAAGAGACCCAGTACTTC	CASSQIWGEETQYF
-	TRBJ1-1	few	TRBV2	TGTGCCAGCTCCTTAAGGGGGAATACTGAAGCTTTCTTT	CASSLRGNTEAFF
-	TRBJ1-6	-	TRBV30	TGTGCCTGGACTCGGCTGGTGGGCTCCTATAATTCACCCCTCCACTTT	CAWTRLVGSYNSPLHF
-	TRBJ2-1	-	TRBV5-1	TGCGCCAGCAGCTTGCTTAGCTCCTACAATGAGCAGTTCTTC	CASSLLSSYNEQFF
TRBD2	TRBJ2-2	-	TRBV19	TGTGCCAGTAGTCAAGCGGGGGGTAACACCGGGGAGCTGTTTTTT	CASSQAGGNTGELFF
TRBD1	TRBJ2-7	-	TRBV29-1	TGCAGCGTTGAAGAAGCCGGGACAGGGACATCCTACGAGCAGTACTTC	CSVEEAGTGTSYEQYF
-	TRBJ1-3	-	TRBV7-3	TGTGCCAGCAGCAAGGGCCCAGGGGTTGGAAACACCATATATTTT	CASSKGPGVGNTIYF
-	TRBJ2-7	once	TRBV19	TGTGCCAGTAGTATAAGCAGGTACCCCTACGAGCAGTACTTC	CASSISRYPYEQYF
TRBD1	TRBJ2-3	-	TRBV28	TGTGCCAGCAGACCGGACAGGGGGTTGACAGATACGCAGTATTTT	CASRPDRGLTDTQYF
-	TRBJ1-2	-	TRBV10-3	TGTGCCATCAGTGGGACAGAGTCCTATGGCTACACCTTC	CAISGTESYGYTF
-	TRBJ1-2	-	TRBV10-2	TGCGCCAGCAGTGAGATAGGGAACTATGGCTACACCTTC	CASSEIGNYGYTF
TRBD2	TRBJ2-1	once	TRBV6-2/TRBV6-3	TGTGCCAGCAGTTCTAGACTAGCGGGCTTTATCTATGAGCAGTTCTTC	CASSSRLAGFIYEQFF
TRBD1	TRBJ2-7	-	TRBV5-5	TGTGCCAGCGCAATACTGTCCGGGACAGAAAACTCCTACGAGCAGTACTTC	CASAILSGTENSYEQYF
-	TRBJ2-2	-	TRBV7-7	TGTGCTAGCAGCCTTTTCACCGGAAACACCGGGGAGCTGTTTTTT	CASSLFTGNTGELFF
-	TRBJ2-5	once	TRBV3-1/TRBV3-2	TGTGCCAGCAGCAAACCCCAAGAGACCCAGTACTTC	CASSKPQETQYF
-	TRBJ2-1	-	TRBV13	TGTGCCAGCAGCTCCAACAGGTACAATGAGCAGTTCTTC	CASSSNRYNEQFF
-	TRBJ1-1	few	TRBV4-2	TGTGCCAGCAGCCAAGGTCAGGGCGCGAGTCGCACTGAAGCTTTCTTT	CASSQGQGASRTEAFF